The rows below give T cell receptor beta chains drawn from one sample of a study of T cell repertoires in cytomegalovirus infection. Each CDR3 protein is one row after TCRdb ran MiXCR on the reads. The sample shows around 800,000 distinct CDR3 sequences, approximately 30% of them seen only once. Which antigens these TCRs recognize remains unknown. The starting material was cultured CD8+ T cells from PBMCs, obtained from culture after CMV antigen stimulation. The receptors originated from a human donor in good health (CMV status not recorded). Some clones in this sample may be carry-over from other donors' samples. CDR3s include the opening cysteine and the closing phenylalanine or tryptophan. The D gene is left open where the match is weak. The size entry is marked missing in some rows and otherwise reads once, few, many or a size class.

CDR3 protein,CDR3 DNA,D gene,clone size,J gene,V gene
CASSRSGREEKLFF,TGTGCCAGTAGTCGGAGTGGGCGGGAAGAAAAACTGTTTTTT,.,.,TRBJ1-4,TRBV19
CASSQFSDYGYTF,TGTGCCAGCAGCCAGTTCAGTGACTATGGCTACACCTTC,.,.,TRBJ1-2,TRBV27
CANSLPANGYTF,TGTGCCAACAGCTTACCAGCGAATGGCTACACCTTC,.,.,TRBJ1-2,TRBV7-2
CASSSTPMGGEKTQYF,TGTGCCAGCAGTTCCACCCCGATGGGAGGGGAAAAGACCCAGTACTTC,TRBD2,few,TRBJ2-5,TRBV28
CASSFGADYGYTF,TGTGCCAGCAGTTTCGGGGCGGACTATGGCTACACCTTC,.,few,TRBJ1-2,TRBV12-3/TRBV12-4
CSVEWGREGTDTQYF,TGCAGCGTTGAATGGGGCAGGGAGGGCACAGATACGCAGTATTTT,.,few,TRBJ2-3,TRBV29-1
CASSDQAHQPQHF,TGTGCCAGCAGTGACCAGGCCCATCAGCCCCAGCATTTT,.,many,TRBJ1-5,TRBV6-1
CASADRANEKLFF,TGTGCCAGCGCCGACAGGGCTAATGAAAAACTGTTTTTT,TRBD1,few,TRBJ1-4,TRBV27
CASSSDGINEKLFF,TGTGCCAGCAGCTCCGACGGGATTAATGAAAAACTGTTTTTT,.,many,TRBJ1-4,TRBV7-2
CASSLLGLTNTGELFF,TGTGCCAGCAGCTTATTAGGACTAACGAACACCGGGGAGCTGTTTTTT,.,few,TRBJ2-2,TRBV7-8
CASSLGPYGSTEAFF,TGTGCCAGCAGCTTGGGGCCGTATGGGTCCACTGAAGCTTTCTTT,.,.,TRBJ1-1,TRBV5-5
CASTDGQGGSEKLFF,TGTGCCAGCACCGATGGGCAGGGAGGAAGTGAAAAACTGTTTTTT,.,.,TRBJ1-4,TRBV6-1
CASSSPLEEGETQYF,TGTGCCAGCAGCTCCCCCCTCGAGGAAGGGGAGACCCAGTACTTC,.,many,TRBJ2-5,TRBV7-6
CASSSGGHNGYGDGYTF,TGTGCCAGCAGCTCAGGGGGACACAACGGGTATGGAGATGGCTACACCTTC,TRBD1,.,TRBJ1-2,TRBV7-4
CASSLGGTDYEQYF,TGTGCCAGCAGCTTGGGAGGGACAGACTACGAGCAGTACTTC,TRBD1,.,TRBJ2-7,TRBV5-6
CASSLVQGLFEQYF,TGCGCCAGCAGCTTGGTACAGGGACTATTCGAGCAGTACTTC,.,.,TRBJ2-7,TRBV5-1
CASTWGNQPQHF,TGTGCCAGCACGTGGGGCAATCAGCCCCAGCATTTT,.,few,TRBJ1-5,TRBV5-6
CASSIDGGSGYTF,TGTGCCAGTAGTATAGATGGGGGTTCTGGCTACACCTTC,.,.,TRBJ1-2,TRBV19
CASSPLVREETQYF,TGTGCCAGCAGCCCGTTGGTGAGGGAAGAGACCCAGTACTTC,.,few,TRBJ2-5,TRBV7-9
CASSQTTGTNQPQHF,TGTGCCAGCAGCCAAACAACAGGGACTAATCAGCCCCAGCATTTT,.,few,TRBJ1-5,TRBV7-9
CASRDVQWMNTEAFF,TGTGCCAGCAGGGACGTACAGTGGATGAACACTGAAGCTTTCTTT,.,few,TRBJ1-1,TRBV5-8
CASSLYSPDTQYF,TGTGCCAGCAGTTTATACAGCCCAGATACGCAGTATTTT,.,many,TRBJ2-3,TRBV12-3/TRBV12-4
CASASFDGMGETQYF,TGTGCCAGCGCTTCCTTCGACGGGATGGGAGAGACCCAGTACTTC,.,.,TRBJ2-5,TRBV27
CASSLSTDNEQFF,TGTGCCAGCAGTCTCTCGACTGATAATGAGCAGTTCTTC,.,few,TRBJ2-1,TRBV12-3/TRBV12-4
CASSIVEGAEAFF,TGTGCCAGTAGTATAGTGGAGGGGGCCGAAGCTTTCTTT,TRBD1,.,TRBJ1-1,TRBV19
CASSLVGTGGAETQYF,TGTGCCAGCAGCTTAGTTGGGACAGGGGGCGCGGAGACCCAGTACTTC,TRBD1,few,TRBJ2-5,TRBV7-9
CASSQERAANTEAFF,TGCGCCAGCAGCCAAGAAAGAGCGGCGAACACTGAAGCTTTCTTT,.,few,TRBJ1-1,TRBV4-1
CASSRLDRIEETQYF,TGTGCCAGCAGCAGGCTGGACAGGATAGAAGAGACCCAGTACTTC,TRBD1,few,TRBJ2-5,TRBV5-6
CASSYGQHNQPQHF,TGTGCCAGCAGTTACGGACAGCACAATCAGCCCCAGCATTTT,.,.,TRBJ1-5,TRBV6-5
CASSSTGQGEDEQFF,TGTGCCAGCAGCTCCACGGGACAGGGGGAAGATGAGCAGTTCTTC,TRBD1,.,TRBJ2-1,TRBV7-9
CASSTPGQGGAEKLFF,TGTGCCAGCAGTACCCCGGGACAGGGGGGCGCTGAAAAACTGTTTTTT,TRBD1,.,TRBJ1-4,TRBV6-6
CASSQVGQGAGNEQFF,TGCGCCAGCAGCCAAGTGGGACAGGGGGCAGGGAATGAGCAGTTCTTC,TRBD1,.,TRBJ2-1,TRBV4-1
CASSSRQRGNNEQFF,TGTGCCAGCAGCTCCCGTCAGCGGGGGAACAATGAGCAGTTCTTC,TRBD2,few,TRBJ2-1,TRBV7-2
CASSFGSGGTHYF,TGTGCCAGCAGCTTTGGGAGCGGGGGCACGCATTATTTT,TRBD2,.,TRBJ2-3,TRBV5-6
CASSLWGGGIETQYF,TGTGCCAGCAGTTTATGGGGCGGGGGGATAGAGACCCAGTACTTC,TRBD2,few,TRBJ2-5,TRBV27
CATSDHKAVGGTDTQYF,TGTGCCACCAGTGACCATAAGGCAGTCGGTGGGACAGATACGCAGTATTTT,.,.,TRBJ2-3,TRBV24-1
CASSSSPGPDYEQYF,TGTGCCAGCAGTTCCTCGCCAGGGCCAGATTACGAGCAGTACTTC,.,many,TRBJ2-7,TRBV12-3/TRBV12-4
CASSQATGNPDTQYF,TGCGCCAGCAGCCAAGCAACAGGGAATCCAGATACGCAGTATTTT,.,few,TRBJ2-3,TRBV4-3
CASSYPPWGSGEETQYF,TGTGCCAGCAGCTACCCTCCCTGGGGGAGCGGGGAAGAGACCCAGTACTTC,TRBD2,many,TRBJ2-5,TRBV7-6
CATIPIRGGLLGEQFF,TGTGCCACGATCCCCATTCGGGGGGGGTTGTTGGGTGAGCAGTTCTTC,TRBD2,.,TRBJ2-1,TRBV19
CATSRGPRGPNTEAFF,TGTGCCACCAGCAGAGGCCCGCGCGGGCCGAACACTGAAGCTTTCTTT,.,.,TRBJ1-1,TRBV15
CASSRPLSYEQYF,TGTGCCAGCAGCCGTCCGCTCTCCTACGAGCAGTACTTC,.,.,TRBJ2-7,TRBV7-9
CSAMDRSPNEQFF,TGCAGTGCTATGGACAGAAGTCCCAATGAGCAGTTCTTC,.,.,TRBJ2-1,TRBV20-1
CASSPAGDDYEQYF,TGTGCCAGTAGTCCAGCGGGGGATGATTACGAGCAGTACTTC,TRBD2,.,TRBJ2-7,TRBV19
CASSSTGGDSPLHF,TGTGCCAGCAGTTCGACAGGTGGCGATTCACCCCTCCACTTT,.,.,TRBJ1-6,TRBV7-9
CVSSPRTIAQYF,TGTGTCAGCAGTCCACGGACGATAGCGCAGTACTTC,.,.,TRBJ2-7,TRBV12-3/TRBV12-4
CASSHSTGSRNQPQHF,TGTGCCAGCAGCCATTCGACAGGGTCACGCAATCAGCCCCAGCATTTT,TRBD1,many,TRBJ1-5,TRBV7-2
CASSLYEETMLGSPLHF,TGTGCCAGCAGTTTATACGAGGAGACTATGCTGGGTTCACCCCTCCACTTT,.,.,TRBJ1-6,TRBV27
CASCQDRREWNSNQPQHF,TGTGCCAGCTGCCAAGATAGGAGGGAGTGGAATAGCAATCAGCCCCAGCATTTT,.,once,TRBJ1-5,TRBV14
CASSVKPGEILNEQFF,TGTGCCAGCAGCGTAAAACCAGGGGAAATTTTGAATGAGCAGTTCTTC,.,.,TRBJ2-1,TRBV9
CASSINGPGLTEAFF,TGTGCCAGTAGTATTAATGGCCCAGGGCTCACTGAAGCTTTCTTT,.,.,TRBJ1-1,TRBV19
CASRDRGQVEQYF,TGTGCCAGCCGTGACAGGGGGCAAGTCGAGCAGTACTTC,TRBD1,.,TRBJ2-7,TRBV6-1
CASSLLTDELGGANVLTF,TGTGCCAGCAGCCTCCTCACCGACGAACTGGGGGGGGCCAACGTCCTGACTTTC,.,few,TRBJ2-6,TRBV27
CASSLPDTSTDTQYF,TGTGCCAGCTCACTACCGGACACTTCCACAGATACGCAGTATTTT,.,.,TRBJ2-3,TRBV18
CASSEDLNTEAFF,TGCGCCAGCAGTGAGGACTTGAACACTGAAGCTTTCTTT,.,few,TRBJ1-1,TRBV10-1
CASSPGSSGVSGEQFF,TGTGCCAGCAGCCCCGGGAGTAGCGGGGTTTCAGGAGAGCAGTTCTTC,TRBD2,.,TRBJ2-1,TRBV7-3
CASSYSGGSEGEQFF,TGTGCCAGCAGTTACAGCGGGGGATCTGAGGGAGAGCAGTTCTTC,TRBD2,.,TRBJ2-1,TRBV6-2/TRBV6-3
CASSPGRVSTEAFF,TGCGCCAGCAGCCCTGGCAGGGTGAGCACTGAAGCTTTCTTT,.,.,TRBJ1-1,TRBV4-3
CASSLQPTASGANVLTF,TGCGCCAGCAGCTTGCAGCCCACGGCCTCTGGGGCCAACGTCCTGACTTTC,.,.,TRBJ2-6,TRBV5-1
CASSEGNTWALHF,TGTGCCAGCAGTGAGGGAAATACGTGGGCCCTCCACTTT,.,.,TRBJ1-6,TRBV25-1